These T cell receptor beta chains were read from a single sample in a study of OX40 agonist ivuxolimab in advanced cancers. Method: immunoSEQ multiplex PCR; TCRdb's copy keeps in-frame clones and lacks some. The sample includes around 98,000 clones, roughly 89% of them seen just once. Sample: CD4+ or CD8+ T cells sorted from blood, taken in a trial of the OX40 agonist ivuxolimab. The receptors stem from an adult with an advanced solid tumor such as melanoma, head and neck, liver or kidney cancer. Each CDR3 is given with its conserved first and last residue. The order of the fields is clone size, J gene, V gene, D gene, CDR3 protein, CDR3 DNA. D genes are given only for firm matches. A clone size is listed for some rows: how often the clone was seen (once, few, many), or a class if it is expanded.

NA TRBJ1-5 TRBV19 TRBD1 CASSTPSGTDPVNQPQHF TGTGCCAGTAGTACCCCTTCCGGGACAGATCCTGTCAATCAGCCCCAGCATTTT
NA TRBJ2-7 TRBV29-1 NA CSAQESSYEQYF TGCAGCGCCCAGGAATCCTCCTACGAGCAGTACTTC
few TRBJ1-3 TRBV4-2 NA CASSDTGTAFAGNTIYF TGTGCCAGCAGCGACACCGGGACCGCCTTCGCTGGAAACACCATATATTTT
few TRBJ2-5 TRBV5-4 NA CASSIPGAVSTPQYF TGTGCCAGCAGCATACCAGGAGCTGTGAGTACACCACAGTACTTC
NA TRBJ2-7 TRBV7-9 NA CASSSFWDKSYEQYF TGTGCCAGCAGCTCGTTCTGGGACAAATCCTACGAGCAGTACTTC
NA TRBJ1-1 TRBV7-9 NA CASSLRGSNTEAFF TGTGCCAGCAGCTTAAGGGGTAGCAACACTGAAGCTTTCTTT
NA TRBJ2-7 TRBV7-9 NA CASSLVIRRDF TGTGCCAGCAGCTTAGTTATTCGTAGGGACTTC
NA TRBJ2-7 TRBV5-1 NA CASSLRGWGAASYEQYF TGCGCCAGCAGTCTTAGAGGGTGGGGGGCCGCCTCCTACGAGCAGTACTTC
few TRBJ1-1 TRBV6-5 NA CASRTPGLYTEAFF TGTGCCAGCAGAACCCCGGGACTATACACTGAAGCTTTCTTT
NA TRBJ2-5 TRBV5-1 TRBD1 CASSAFGQGLQETQYF TGCGCCAGCAGCGCCTTCGGACAGGGCCTCCAAGAGACCCAGTACTTC
NA TRBJ2-7 TRBV7-8 TRBD1 CASSRRQGSYEQYF TGTGCCAGCAGCCGCCGACAGGGCTCCTACGAGCAGTACTTC
NA TRBJ1-5 TRBV2 NA CASSRDRAYSNQPQHF TGTGCCAGCAGTCGGGACCGAGCATATAGCAATCAGCCCCAGCATTTT
NA TRBJ2-1 TRBV2 NA CASSGRTLSEQFF TGTGCCAGCAGTGGCCGGACACTGAGTGAGCAGTTCTTC
NA TRBJ1-2 TRBV27 TRBD1 CASSPTGARASYGYTF TGTGCCAGCAGTCCCACAGGGGCAAGGGCTAGCTATGGCTACACCTTC
NA TRBJ2-1 TRBV7-2 NA CASSRLQSYNEQFF TGTGCCAGCAGCCGACTTCAGAGCTACAATGAGCAGTTCTTC
NA TRBJ1-2 TRBV19 TRBD1 CASEDRGVNGYTF TGTGCCAGTGAGGACAGGGGTGTTAATGGCTACACCTTC
NA TRBJ2-1 TRBV10-3 TRBD1 CALSVGTGKNEQFF TGTGCCCTATCAGTGGGGACAGGAAAGAATGAGCAGTTCTTC
NA TRBJ1-2 TRBV2 NA CASSGGRSNYGYTF TGTGCCAGCAGTGGGGGGAGGTCCAACTATGGCTACACCTTC
once TRBJ2-3 TRBV5-1 TRBD2 CASSLGGLVADTQYF TGCGCCAGCAGCTTGGGGGGACTAGTTGCAGATACGCAGTATTTT
NA TRBJ2-3 TRBV9 TRBD2 CASGLARGGHTDTQYF TGTGCCAGCGGACTTGCACGGGGGGGGCACACAGATACGCAGTATTTT
NA TRBJ1-4 TRBV5-4 TRBD1 CASSLGGTGEKLFF TGTGCCAGCAGCTTAGGAGGGACAGGTGAAAAACTGTTTTTT
NA TRBJ2-5 TRBV6-4 NA CASSDSGRAWETQYF TGTGCCAGCAGTGACTCTGGACGGGCCTGGGAGACCCAGTACTTC
NA TRBJ1-1 TRBV4-2 NA CASSQGWNTEAFF TGTGCCAGCAGCCAAGGATGGAACACTGAAGCTTTCTTT